These T cell receptor beta chains were read from a single sample in a study of cytomegalovirus exposure and HLA in healthy donors. This table comes from immunoSEQ multiplex PCR, and its TCRdb copy is limited to in-frame clones, with some not included. The sample includes 200,000 to 250,000 clones, more than 85% of them seen just once. The sequencing input was PBMCs. These receptor sequences come from a man aged 18 to 30 in good health and CMV-seropositive. CDR3s include the opening cysteine and the closing phenylalanine or tryptophan. D genes are given only for firm matches. The size entry is marked missing in some rows and otherwise reads once, few, many or a size class.

clone_size: .; v_call: TRBV7-9; j_call: TRBJ1-4; d_call: .; cdr3_aa: CASSLMGGPINEKLFF; cdr3_nt: TGTGCCAGCAGCTTAATGGGGGGACCGATTAATGAAAAACTGTTTTTT
clone_size: .; v_call: TRBV4-1; j_call: TRBJ2-2; d_call: .; cdr3_aa: CASSQAGFPGELFF; cdr3_nt: TGCGCCAGCAGCCAAGCAGGGTTCCCCGGGGAGCTGTTTTTT
clone_size: .; v_call: TRBV7-8; j_call: TRBJ2-2; d_call: .; cdr3_aa: CASSSSRLGWNGELFF; cdr3_nt: TGTGCCAGCAGCTCTTCTAGGTTAGGCTGGAACGGGGAGCTGTTTTTT
clone_size: .; v_call: TRBV5-6; j_call: TRBJ1-2; d_call: TRBD1; cdr3_aa: CASSLAGVQGIVAGYTF; cdr3_nt: TGTGCCAGCAGCTTGGCCGGGGTACAGGGGATAGTCGCTGGCTACACCTTC
clone_size: .; v_call: TRBV9; j_call: TRBJ2-1; d_call: TRBD2; cdr3_aa: CASTLGLGGYNEQFF; cdr3_nt: TGTGCCAGCACCCTGGGACTAGGAGGCTACAATGAGCAGTTCTTC
clone_size: .; v_call: TRBV5-4; j_call: TRBJ2-2; d_call: .; cdr3_aa: CASSLWGLDLNAGELFF; cdr3_nt: TGTGCCAGCAGCTTATGGGGTCTAGACCTGAACGCCGGGGAGCTGTTTTTT
clone_size: .; v_call: TRBV5-1; j_call: TRBJ2-7; d_call: TRBD2; cdr3_aa: CASSPSGRYEQYF; cdr3_nt: TGCGCCAGCAGCCCTAGCGGGAGGTACGAGCAGTACTTC
clone_size: .; v_call: TRBV27; j_call: TRBJ1-4; d_call: TRBD1; cdr3_aa: CASSLGRGEKLFF; cdr3_nt: TGTGCCAGCAGTTTAGGCAGGGGGGAAAAACTGTTTTTT
clone_size: .; v_call: TRBV6-8; j_call: TRBJ2-3; d_call: .; cdr3_aa: CASQAVAADTQYF; cdr3_nt: TGTGCCAGCCAAGCAGTGGCGGCAGATACGCAGTATTTT
clone_size: .; v_call: TRBV18; j_call: TRBJ1-2; d_call: .; cdr3_aa: CASSRTTGGQNFYTF; cdr3_nt: TGTGCCAGCTCACGTACTACCGGCGGACAGAATTTTTACACCTTC
clone_size: .; v_call: TRBV9; j_call: TRBJ2-7; d_call: .; cdr3_aa: CASSVATRSEQYF; cdr3_nt: TGTGCCAGCAGCGTAGCTACGAGGTCCGAGCAGTACTTC
clone_size: .; v_call: TRBV29-1; j_call: TRBJ1-2; d_call: TRBD1; cdr3_aa: CSVESQGADGYTF; cdr3_nt: TGCAGCGTTGAGTCACAGGGGGCGGACGGCTACACCTTC
clone_size: .; v_call: TRBV7-7; j_call: TRBJ2-1; d_call: TRBD2; cdr3_aa: CASSRAGLAEGNEQFF; cdr3_nt: TGTGCCAGCAGCCGTGCGGGACTAGCGGAGGGAAATGAGCAGTTCTTC
clone_size: .; v_call: TRBV11-2; j_call: TRBJ1-2; d_call: .; cdr3_aa: CASSSVRGVDGYTF; cdr3_nt: TGTGCCAGCAGCTCCGTGCGGGGGGTGGATGGCTACACCTTC
clone_size: .; v_call: TRBV5-1; j_call: TRBJ2-1; d_call: TRBD1; cdr3_aa: CASSPGTGVYNEQFF; cdr3_nt: TGCGCCAGCAGCCCCGGGACAGGGGTATACAATGAGCAGTTCTTC
clone_size: .; v_call: TRBV4-2; j_call: TRBJ2-7; d_call: TRBD2; cdr3_aa: CASSQEVVAGNYEQYF; cdr3_nt: TGTGCCAGCAGCCAAGAAGTGGTAGCGGGAAACTACGAGCAGTACTTC
clone_size: .; v_call: TRBV7-6; j_call: TRBJ2-1; d_call: .; cdr3_aa: CASSLVRNEQFF; cdr3_nt: TGTGCCAGCAGCCTCGTGAGGAATGAGCAGTTCTTC
clone_size: .; v_call: TRBV11-1; j_call: TRBJ1-1; d_call: .; cdr3_aa: CASSLTGWTEAFF; cdr3_nt: TGTGCCAGCAGCTTAACAGGGTGGACTGAAGCTTTCTTT
clone_size: .; v_call: TRBV30; j_call: TRBJ1-2; d_call: .; cdr3_aa: CAWSAAALYGYTF; cdr3_nt: TGTGCCTGGAGTGCGGCAGCCCTGTATGGCTACACCTTC
clone_size: .; v_call: TRBV6-1; j_call: TRBJ2-7; d_call: .; cdr3_aa: CASSGPEQYF; cdr3_nt: TGTGCCAGCAGCGGACCCGAGCAGTACTTC
clone_size: .; v_call: TRBV15; j_call: TRBJ2-6; d_call: .; cdr3_aa: CATSRVIASSSGANVLTF; cdr3_nt: TGTGCCACCAGCAGAGTTATAGCTAGCAGTTCTGGGGCCAACGTCCTGACTTTC
clone_size: .; v_call: TRBV6-6; j_call: TRBJ1-2; d_call: .; cdr3_aa: CASSYSDNYGYTF; cdr3_nt: TGTGCCAGCAGTTACTCGGACAACTATGGCTACACCTTC
clone_size: .; v_call: TRBV19; j_call: TRBJ1-5; d_call: .; cdr3_aa: CASSKASNQPQHF; cdr3_nt: TGTGCCAGTAGTAAAGCCAGCAATCAGCCCCAGCATTTT
clone_size: .; v_call: TRBV20-1; j_call: TRBJ2-1; d_call: .; cdr3_aa: CSAIAWEQFF; cdr3_nt: TGCAGTGCCATCGCGTGGGAGCAGTTCTTC
clone_size: .; v_call: TRBV4-3; j_call: TRBJ2-4; d_call: .; cdr3_aa: CASSQIMGGPNSRQYF; cdr3_nt: TGCGCCAGCAGCCAAATTATGGGTGGGCCAAACTCCCGACAGTACTTC
clone_size: .; v_call: TRBV25-1; j_call: TRBJ1-2; d_call: .; cdr3_aa: CASSDASGIYGYTF; cdr3_nt: TGTGCCAGCAGTGATGCCTCAGGGATCTATGGCTACACCTTC
clone_size: .; v_call: TRBV6-5; j_call: TRBJ2-7; d_call: .; cdr3_aa: CASSSVPSGESYEQYF; cdr3_nt: TGTGCCAGCAGTTCCGTCCCATCGGGAGAAAGCTACGAGCAGTACTTC
clone_size: .; v_call: TRBV11-3; j_call: TRBJ2-7; d_call: TRBD2; cdr3_aa: CASSSSGSYEQYF; cdr3_nt: TGTGCCAGCAGCTCTAGCGGGAGTTACGAGCAGTACTTC
clone_size: .; v_call: TRBV13; j_call: TRBJ1-4; d_call: TRBD1; cdr3_aa: CASRARGQRSEKLFF; cdr3_nt: TGTGCCAGCAGGGCAAGGGGACAGCGGTCAGAAAAACTGTTTTTT
clone_size: many; v_call: TRBV5-1; j_call: TRBJ1-4; d_call: TRBD1; cdr3_aa: CASSPWGQGGEKLFF; cdr3_nt: TGCGCCAGCAGCCCCTGGGGACAGGGCGGGGAAAAACTGTTTTTT
clone_size: .; v_call: TRBV23-1; j_call: TRBJ2-7; d_call: .; cdr3_aa: CASAWDATESYEQYF; cdr3_nt: TGCGCCAGCGCCTGGGATGCCACAGAATCCTACGAGCAGTACTTC